The 27 T cell receptor beta chains reported below all come from one sample, sequenced in a study of T cell changes during pregnancy in multiple sclerosis. Produced via immunoSEQ multiplex PCR; TCRdb's table is partial and in-frame only. The table shows approximately 61,000 clones, with over 85% occurring only once. The sequencing used peripheral blood, collected in the first trimester of pregnancy. All receptors derive from a female donor in good health, enrolled as a control in a pregnancy study.

The gene calls are TRBV5-6 and TRBJ1-1; 11 bases agree with TRBD1. The length of the CDR3 is 13 residues. Germline V CDR1 and CDR2: SGHDT, YYEEEE. V dropped 4 bases and J dropped 10; count of bases not matched to a gene: 6. CDR3 sequence (DNA): TGTGCCAGCAGCCCAAGGACAGGGGGCGGAGCTTTCTTT. It encodes CASSPRTGGGAFF.

The chain employs TRBV6-6 and TRBJ2-3; 9 nucleotides agree with TRBD2. Germline V gene data show CDR1 as MNHNY and CDR2 as SVGAGI (reference sequence). The V segment lost 0 bases and the J segment 6 bases; nucleotides outside the gene matches: 1. The CDR3 is made up of 14 amino acids. The CDR3 DNA follows: TGTGCCAGCAGTTACTCGCGGGGGGGGGATACGCAGTATTTT. The encoded protein is CASSYSRGGDTQYF.

The chain links TRBV4-3 to TRBJ2-1; D is perhaps TRBD2 (6 bases). Trimming shortened V by 1 base and J by 4 bases, and 23 bases separated the two germline ends. The germline V gene encodes CDR1 LGHNA and CDR2 YSLEER. The CDR3 runs 19 residues. CDR3 loop: CASSQGGLAEGGRYNEQFF. In nucleotides, the CDR3 is TGCGCCAGCAGCCAAGGAGGGCTTGCGGAAGGAGGGAGGTACAATGAGCAGTTCTTC.

The chain uses TRBV19 and TRBJ2-3, with TRBD2 matching 15 bases. This CDR3 has 18 amino acids. The V gene's germline CDR1 is LNHDA and CDR2 SQIVND (reference sequence). The trim removed 0 bases at V and 9 bases at J, leaving 10 bases unmatched. This chain's CDR3 is CASSIDPWTSGGADTQYF. The CDR3 nucleotides are TGTGCCAGTAGTATAGATCCTTGGACTAGCGGGGGGGCGGACACGCAGTATTTT. Together with reference TRBV19 and TRBJ2-3, the CDR3 gives the full variable domain: DGGITQSPKYLFRKEGQNVTLSCEQNLNHDAMYWYRQDPGQGLRLIYYSQIVNDFQKGDIAEGYSVSREKKESFPLTVTSAQKNPTAFYLCASSIDPWTSGGADTQYFGPGTRLTVL.

The rearrangement links TRBV7-2 to TRBJ2-5; 7 nucleotides agree with TRBD1. Losses at the gene ends were 1 base for V and 1 base for J; bases not matched to a gene: 9. The CDR3 covers 17 residues. CDR1 SGHTA and CDR2 FQGNSA come from the germline V gene. The CDR3 region is CASSLGAQGTAQETQYF. Here the CDR3 DNA reads TGTGCCAGCAGCTTAGGAGCTCAGGGGACAGCCCAAGAGACCCAGTACTTC.

The chain has TRBV18 and TRBJ1-5, with D unclear. Deletions cut 3 bases from V and 5 bases from J, with 11 bases between. The CDR3 is made up of 14 amino acids. Germline V gene lookup returns CDR1 KGHSH and CDR2 LQKENI. The CDR3 DNA sequence: TGTGCCAGCTCACCGGGAACGAGGGATCAGCCCCAGCATTTT. Protein: CASSPGTRDQPQHF.

The chain combines TRBV4-1 with TRBJ2-2, with D perhaps TRBD1 (5 bases). Per germline, CDR1 MGHRA and CDR2 YSYEKL. The CDR3 length is 15 residues. V lost 0 bases to trimming and J lost 7 bases, with 12 bases between them. CDR3 amino acids: CASSQEGWGGGELFF. The CDR3, as DNA: TGCGCCAGCAGCCAAGAAGGATGGGGCGGCGGGGAGCTGTTTTTT.

The chain couples TRBV6-1 to TRBJ2-5; D may be TRBD1 (5 bases). The CDR3 runs 14 residues. With 5 bases removed from V and 2 bases from J, the gap between germline ends came to 12 bases. Germline CDR1 is MNHNS and CDR2 is SASEGT. The CDR3 DNA follows: TGTGCCAGCAGTCCTCAGACAGTTCAAGAGACCCAGTACTTC. Translating gives CASSPQTVQETQYF.

This clone has a single count. The rearrangement uses TRBV5-6 and TRBJ2-4; D possibly corresponds to TRBD1 (6 bases). CDR3 length: 14 amino acids. V lost 1 base to trimming and J lost 3 bases, with 8 bases between them. Germline-derived CDR1 and CDR2 are SGHDT and YYEEEE. The CDR3 sequence: CASSLRTVKNIQYF. The DNA for the CDR3 is TGTGCCAGCAGCTTGAGGACAGTCAAAAACATTCAGTACTTC. The variable domain in full, completed from reference TRBV5-6 and TRBJ2-4, reads DAGVTQSPTHLIKTRGQQVTLRCSPKSGHDTVSWYQQALGQGPQFIFQYYEEEERQRGNFPDRFSGHQFPNYSSELNVNALLLGDSALYLCASSLRTVKNIQYFGAGTRLSVL.

The chain couples TRBV27 to TRBJ2-5; 7 bases are shared with TRBD2. CDR3 length equals 16 residues. CDR1 is MNHEY and CDR2 is SMNVEV in the germline V gene (reference sequence). V lost 2 bases to trimming and J lost 4 bases; unmatched junction nucleotides: 10. CDR3 in DNA: TGTGCCAGCAGTTTAGGGTCGGGGGGAGTCAGAGAGACCCAGTACTTC. Its protein is CASSLGSGGVRETQYF.

The chain has TRBV5-4 and TRBJ2-3; the match to TRBD1 covers 7 bases. Per the germline V gene, CDR1 is SGHNT and CDR2 is YYREEE (reference sequence). With V trimmed by 4 bases and J by 2 bases, 7 bases remained unmatched. This CDR3 has 15 amino acids. CDR3 sequence: CASSLRDSVTDTQYF. As DNA, the CDR3 is TGTGCCAGCAGCCTTAGGGACAGCGTCACAGATACGCAGTATTTT.

This chain links TRBV10-3 with TRBJ2-7; D is undetermined. CDR3 size: 13 residues. Germline V CDR1 and CDR2: ENHRY, SYGVKD. V dropped 3 bases and J dropped 3 bases, with 9 bases sitting between them. The CDR3 protein is CAISDEISYEQYF. The CDR3 DNA reads as TGTGCCATCAGTGATGAGATTAGCTACGAGCAGTACTTC.

The CDR3 reads CASSLDSRNEQFF. Here the CDR3 DNA reads TGTGCCAGCTCTCTTGATTCACGGAATGAGCAGTTCTTC. This chain uses TRBV18 with TRBJ2-1; D gene ambiguous. The CDR3 consists of 13 residues. Germline CDR1 reads KGHSH; CDR2 reads LQKENI. The ends were cut back, 6 bases at V and 7 bases at J, with 13 bases in the middle.

This chain connects TRBV11-3 to TRBJ1-4; a possible D gene is TRBD1 (6 bases). Germline CDR1 and CDR2: SGHNT and YENEEA. The CDR3 length is 17 residues. The V end was cut by 1 base, the J end by 8 bases, with 20 bases between. The CDR3 region has the DNA TGTGCCAGCAGCTTAGGCGCAGGGGTCGGAAGAGTGGAAAAACTGTTTTTT. It translates to CASSLGAGVGRVEKLFF.

The rearrangement joins TRBV7-3 to TRBJ2-1, with 7 bases fitting TRBD2. Per germline, CDR1 SGHTA and CDR2 FQGTGA. V trimming: 1 base; J trimming: 0 bases; junction bases outside the gene matches: 0. The CDR3 sequence is 15 residues long. The CDR3 region has the DNA TGTGCCAGCAGCTTAAGCGGGAGCTCCTACAATGAGCAGTTCTTC. Encoded protein: CASSLSGSSYNEQFF.

This rearrangement joins TRBV15 to TRBJ2-2, with D uncertain. The CDR3 totals 15 residues. Germline CDR1 LNHNV, CDR2 YYDKDF (reference sequence). V lost 5 bases and J lost 5, with 15 bases in between. CDR3 sequence: CATSPLTTSTGELFF. For the CDR3, the DNA is TGTGCCACCAGCCCTCTTACTACGTCGACCGGGGAGCTGTTTTTT.

This clone was picked up one time. The CDR3 DNA follows: TGCGCCAGCAGCCAAGATACTAGCAGCTCTGGGGCCAACGTCCTGACTTTC. The encoded protein is CASSQDTSSSGANVLTF. This chain links TRBV4-3 with TRBJ2-6, with a possible D match to TRBD2 (6 bases). The V and J ends lost 0 bases and 0 bases respectively, with 9 bases between them. CDR1 LGHNA and CDR2 YSLEER come from the germline V gene. The CDR3 runs to 17 residues.

This clone was seen only once. The V call is TRBV28, the J call TRBJ2-3; 9 bases are shared with TRBD1. Germline values: CDR1 MDHEN, CDR2 SYDVKM. The CDR3 totals 17 residues. V lost 7 bases, J lost 5 bases, and 16 bases stayed unmatched. The CDR3 region is CASIIPGQGNRRDTQYF. In DNA, the CDR3 is TGTGCCAGCATCATTCCCGGACAGGGGAACCGAAGAGATACGCAGTATTTT. The full variable domain, in which reference TRBV28 and TRBJ2-3 provide the parts outside the CDR3, is DVKVTQSSRYLVKRTGEKVFLECVQDMDHENMFWYRQDPGLGLRLIYFSYDVKMKEKGDIPEGYSVSREKKERFSLILESASTNQTSMYLCASIIPGQGNRRDTQYFGPGTRLTVL.

The chain has TRBV7-2 and TRBJ2-5; 7 bases line up with TRBD2. Germline CDR1 SGHTA, CDR2 FQGNSA. CDR3 length equals 15 residues. V trimming: 9 bases; J trimming: 4 bases; junction bases outside the gene matches: 14. The CDR3 coding sequence is TGTGCCAGTACGAAATGGCGGGAGCGGTTAGAGACCCAGTACTTC. This encodes CASTKWRERLETQYF. Variable domain in full (rest from reference TRBV7-2 and TRBJ2-5): GAGVSQSPSNKVTEKGKDVELRCDPISGHTALYWYRQSLGQGLEFLIYFQGNSAPDKSGLPSDRFSAERTGGSVSTLTIQRTQQEDSAVYLCASTKWRERLETQYFGPGTRLLVL.

This clone occurred a few times. The chain is built from TRBV28 and TRBJ1-5; a weak D match, TRBD1 (5 bases). Trimming stripped 5 bases from V and 5 bases from J, with 13 bases between. The CDR3 consists of 14 residues. CDR1 and CDR2 from the germline V gene are MDHEN and SYDVKM. The CDR3 coding sequence is TGTGCCAGCAGTGGCAGGGTATCCGATCAGCCCCAGCATTTT. It yields the protein CASSGRVSDQPQHF.

On this clone: A junction boundary mismatches the germline segment, possibly from a read error. The genes are TRBV18 and TRBJ1-5; D might be TRBD1 (5 bases). The V gene's germline CDR1 is KGHSH and CDR2 LQKENI. The CDR3 contains 13 residues. This CDR3 reads CASSPTQGEADNF. CDR3 DNA: TGTGCCAGCTCACCTACCCAAGGGGAGGCGGACAATTTT.

For the CDR3, the DNA is TGTGCCAGTAGTGTTGGACAGGTAGATACGCAGTATTTT. This encodes CASSVGQVDTQYF. The genes are TRBV19 and TRBJ2-3, with TRBD1 matching 7 bases. V was pared by 5 bases and J by 5 bases, with 4 bases of the junction left unmatched. Germline CDR1 and CDR2: LNHDA and SQIVND (reference sequence). The length of the CDR3 is 13 residues.

This sequence joins TRBV6-5 and TRBJ1-2; tentatively, D is TRBD1 (6 bases). CDR1 and CDR2 (germline): MNHEY, SVGAGI. The CDR3 loop spans 11 amino acids. The ends were cut back, 7 bases at V and 8 bases at J, with 11 bases in the middle. CDR3 sequence reads: CASTGGLGYTF. The DNA for the CDR3 is TGTGCCAGCACGGGGGGGCTAGGCTACACCTTC.

This clone was observed once. The chain carries TRBV19 and TRBJ1-5; possibly TRBD1 for D (5 bases). Germline CDR1 is LNHDA and CDR2 is SQIVND (reference sequence). The CDR3 spans 18 residues. The V end lost 0 bases, the J end lost 0 bases, and 15 bases lay between the germline ends. CDR3 region: CASSIEGRVPYSNQPQHF. Here the CDR3 DNA reads TGTGCCAGTAGTATAGAAGGCAGGGTACCCTATAGCAATCAGCCCCAGCATTTT. The whole variable domain, filled in from reference TRBV19 and TRBJ1-5, reads DGGITQSPKYLFRKEGQNVTLSCEQNLNHDAMYWYRQDPGQGLRLIYYSQIVNDFQKGDIAEGYSVSREKKESFPLTVTSAQKNPTAFYLCASSIEGRVPYSNQPQHFGDGTRLSIL.

V gene TRBV4-3 combines with J gene TRBJ2-5; 7 bases agree with TRBD1. The V gene end was trimmed by 4 bases and the J gene end by 5 bases; junction bases not matched to a gene: 10. This CDR3 is 15 amino acids long. Germline V gene lookup returns CDR1 LGHNA and CDR2 YSLEER. The CDR3 coding sequence is TGCGCCAGCAGCCTCGGGACAGCCGCCGGGGAGACCCAGTACTTC. Its translation: CASSLGTAAGETQYF.

The chain links TRBV10-3 to TRBJ2-3; TRBD2 agrees at 11 bases. The germline CDR1 and CDR2 sequences are ENHRY and SYGVKD. The trim removed 8 bases at V and 4 bases at J, leaving 17 bases unmatched. This CDR3 contains 18 residues. CDR3 amino acids: CAIWTGPSGRSRPDTQYF. The CDR3 DNA reads TGTGCCATCTGGACCGGGCCTAGCGGGAGGAGTCGGCCAGATACGCAGTATTTT.

The chain couples TRBV15 to TRBJ1-1, with TRBD1 as a possible D gene (5 bases). V lost 3 bases to trimming and J lost 6 bases, with 11 bases between them. Germline CDR1 LNHNV, CDR2 YYDKDF (reference sequence). This CDR3 is 13 amino acids long. The CDR3 sequence: CATSRVMGPEAFF. DNA of the CDR3: TGTGCCACCAGCAGGGTCATGGGGCCTGAAGCTTTCTTT. Full variable domain (outside the CDR3, taken from reference TRBV15 and TRBJ1-1): DAMVIQNPRYQVTQFGKPVTLSCSQTLNHNVMYWYQQKSSQAPKLLFHYYDKDFNNEADTPDNFQSRRPNTSFCFLDIRSPGLGDTAMYLCATSRVMGPEAFFGQGTRLTVV.